The 20 T cell receptor beta chains below were found in one sample sequenced in a study of CD8+CD57+ T cells in acquired aplastic anemia. Genomic DNA acted as the template from which TCR beta VDJ combination and CDR3 sequence profiling were carried out. TCRdb recomputed calls from the reads with MiXCR, one row per CDR3 protein. The sample lists about 54,000 distinct CDR3 sequences, roughly three fifths occurring once. Patients who underwent sequencing had shown CD8+CD57+ cell expansion by flow cytometry. The source material was sorted CD4+, CD8+, or CD8+CD57+ T cells (not recorded which) from PBMCs. The source is a human donor with aplastic anemia.

This chain joins TRBV19 and TRBJ1-5; D remains unclear. Per the germline V gene, CDR1 is LNHDA and CDR2 is SQIVND (reference sequence). CDR3 length: 14 residues. V was shortened by 3 bases and J by 6 bases, with 12 bases between the two germline ends. CDR3 sequence reads: CASSIGGGGQPQHF. In DNA form, the CDR3 reads TGTGCCAGTAGTATTGGAGGTGGAGGTCAGCCCCAGCATTTT.

In this sample, this clonotype turned up many times. The chain is built from TRBV7-9 and TRBJ2-2, with D perhaps TRBD1 (7 bases). V was trimmed by 3 bases and J by 1 base, leaving 15 bases between them. This CDR3 is built from 17 residues. Germline CDR1 SEHNR, CDR2 FQNEAQ (reference sequence). The CDR3 region has the DNA TGTGCCAGCAGCTTTCCAGGAGGGACAGTGAACACCGGGGAGCTGTTTTTT. Translation gives CASSFPGGTVNTGELFF.

This clonotype was observed once. A junction boundary mismatches the germline segment, possibly from a read error. The chain couples TRBV7-9 to TRBJ1-6; D gene ambiguous. Germline assignment: CDR1 SEHNR and CDR2 FQNEAQ (reference sequence). There are 14 residues in the CDR3. The CDR3 region is CASSSEAYNSPLHF. CDR3 coding DNA: TGTGCCAGCAGCTCCGAAGCCTATAATTCACCTCTCCACTTT.

A word on this clonotype: This may stem from a read error, because a much larger clone lies one nucleotide away. This chain links TRBV10-3 with TRBJ1-2; no firm D call. CDR3 length equals 13 residues. In germline, CDR1 is ENHRY, CDR2 SYGVKD. V was clipped by 5 bases and J by 4 bases, with 11 bases between them. The CDR3 DNA reads as TGTGCCATCAGTCCGTACAATGGCTATGGCTACACCTTC. It yields the protein CAISPYNGYGYTF.

This clonotype was recorded once. This chain connects TRBV29-1 to TRBJ2-1, with TRBD1 matching 11 bases. Unmatched junction bases numbered 11, after V lost 6 bases and J lost 7 bases. This CDR3 has 15 amino acids. Germline V gene data show CDR1 as SQVTM and CDR2 as ANQGSEA. The DNA for the CDR3 is TGCAGCGTCCGTCGGACAGGGGGCCCGGGGAATGAGCAGTTCTTC. Translated, it gives CSVRRTGGPGNEQFF.

V and J are TRBV20-1 and TRBJ2-7, with D perhaps matching TRBD2 (5 bases). CDR1 is DFQATT and CDR2 is SNEGSKA in the germline V gene (reference sequence). The CDR3 covers 13 residues. V lost 1 base, J lost 0 bases, and 7 bases lay in between. The DNA for the CDR3 is TGCAGTGCTAGAGTAGCGCGCTCCTACGAGCAGTACTTC. This encodes CSARVARSYEQYF.

Within the sample, this clonotype is medium-sized. This CDR3 is CAISEWDRGGNTEAFF. The CDR3 DNA follows: TGTGCCATCAGTGAGTGGGACAGGGGAGGAAACACTGAAGCTTTCTTT. The chain is built from TRBV10-3 and TRBJ1-1; 10 nucleotides agree with TRBD1. Germline-derived CDR1 and CDR2 are ENHRY and SYGVKD. Trimming removed 1 base from V and 2 bases from J; junction bases left unmatched: 4. The CDR3 loop spans 16 amino acids.

As to this clonotype: Because it lacks the conserved phenylalanine or tryptophan at the end, this CDR3 is likely a read error. The J gene is TRBJ1-2, the V gene TRBV7-6, with D tentatively TRBD1 (5 bases). The CDR3 has 13 residues. Per the germline V gene, CDR1 is SGHVS and CDR2 is FNYEAQ. The CDR3 DNA is TGTGCCAGCAGCATAGCAGGGAACTATGGCTACACCCTC. Encoded protein: CASSIAGNYGYTL.

In this sample, this clonotype turned up many times. The genes are TRBV5-4 and TRBJ1-1; D is perhaps TRBD1 (6 bases). The CDR3 is 13 residues long. V was pared by 3 bases and J by 2 bases, with 8 bases between. CDR1 SGHNT and CDR2 YYREEE come from the germline V gene (reference sequence). This CDR3 reads CASSWGQNTEAFF. CDR3 sequence (DNA): TGTGCCAGCAGCTGGGGACAAAACACTGAAGCTTTCTTT.

The gene calls are TRBV7-3 and TRBJ2-5, with a tentative D call TRBD2 (5 bases). The CDR3 extends over 16 amino acids. Trimming shortened V by 5 bases and J by 2 bases, and 18 bases separated the two germline ends. Germline-derived CDR1 and CDR2 are SGHTA and FQGTGA. The CDR3: CASSPAGQAKQETQYF. Here the CDR3 DNA reads TGTGCCAGCAGCCCTGCGGGCCAGGCGAAACAAGAGACCCAGTACTTC.

This rearrangement joins TRBV19 to TRBJ1-4; maybe TRBD1 (5 bases). Trimming took 7 bases from V and 5 from J, leaving 8 bases between them. Germline-derived CDR1 and CDR2 are LNHDA and SQIVND (reference sequence). The CDR3 totals 12 residues. The CDR3 DNA reads TGTGCCAGTACTAGGGGAAATGAAAAACTGTTTTTT. Translating gives CASTRGNEKLFF. Drawing the rest from reference TRBV19 and TRBJ1-4, the complete variable domain is DGGITQSPKYLFRKEGQNVTLSCEQNLNHDAMYWYRQDPGQGLRLIYYSQIVNDFQKGDIAEGYSVSREKKESFPLTVTSAQKNPTAFYLCASTRGNEKLFFGSGTQLSVL.

Points on this clonotype: One end of the junction fails to match germline, which may point to a read error. The gene calls are TRBV6-1 and TRBJ2-3, with a weak D call TRBD1 (6 bases). The CDR3 extends over 13 amino acids. Germline V gene sequence: CDR1 MNHNS, CDR2 SASEGT. The CDR3, as DNA: TGTGCCAGCAAACCGGACAGCACAGATACGCTGTATTTT. It specifies CASKPDSTDTLYF.

With regard to this clonotype: A much larger clone lies a single base off, so this may be a read error. The V and J genes are TRBV11-1 and TRBJ2-3; the match to TRBD1 covers 8 bases. CDR3 length: 15 amino acids. V dropped 5 bases and J dropped 4; count of bases not matched to a gene: 8. The germline V gene has CDR1 SGHAT and CDR2 FQDESV (reference sequence). CDR3 loop: CASSPRQGSADTQYF. The CDR3 DNA is TGTGCCAGCAGCCCTAGACAGGGGAGCGCAGATACGCAGTATTTT.

This rearrangement joins TRBV6-2 or TRBV6-3 to TRBJ2-1, with 9 bases that match TRBD1. The CDR3 extends over 13 amino acids. Germline CDR1 reads MNHEY; CDR2 reads SVGEGT. Trimming took 9 bases from V and 12 from J; bases not matched to a gene: 12. The CDR3 sequence: CASTDPGQGGQFF. In DNA form, the CDR3 reads TGTGCCAGTACGGACCCGGGACAGGGTGGGCAGTTCTTC.

This chain connects TRBV7-9 to TRBJ1-6; perhaps TRBD1 as D (6 bases). The germline gives CDR1 SEHNR, CDR2 FQNEAQ (reference sequence). The CDR3 has 15 residues. V dropped 1 base and J dropped 9 bases, with 13 bases sitting between them. The chain's CDR3 is CASSLVGGMGSPLHF. In DNA form, the CDR3 reads TGTGCCAGCAGCTTAGTTGGGGGCATGGGTTCACCCCTCCACTTT.

This clonotype was counted ten times or more. The chain recombines TRBV14 with TRBJ1-1; no clear D gene. The CDR3 covers 13 residues. V lost 4 bases, J lost 0 bases, and 6 bases lay in between. Germline V CDR1 and CDR2: SGHDN, FVKESK. The CDR3 DNA sequence: TGTGCCAGCAGCCCCGTCATGAACACTGAAGCTTTCTTT. It codes for CASSPVMNTEAFF. The full variable domain, completed using reference TRBV14 and TRBJ1-1, is EAGVTQFPSHSVIEKGQTVTLRCDPISGHDNLYWYRRVMGKEIKFLLHFVKESKQDESGMPNNRFLAERTGGTYSTLKVQPAELEDSGVYFCASSPVMNTEAFFGQGTRLTVV.

In this sample, this clonotype turned up once. V and J are TRBV28 and TRBJ2-3; maybe TRBD1 (5 bases). The CDR3 loop spans 12 amino acids. In germline, CDR1 is MDHEN, CDR2 SYDVKM. The germline V and J ends were trimmed by 6 bases and 2 bases, with 6 bases remaining between them. CDR3 coding DNA: TGTGCCAGCAGAGGGGCCACAGATACGCAGTATTTT. This translates into CASRGATDTQYF.

The chain has TRBV10-1 and TRBJ1-2; TRBD1 aligns across 7 bases. Per the germline V gene, CDR1 is WNHNN and CDR2 is SYGVQD (reference sequence). Trimming removed 6 bases from V and 1 base from J; junction bases left unmatched: 11. This CDR3 contains 16 residues. The CDR3 sequence: CASRGDSPLLNYGYTF. The CDR3 DNA is TGCGCCAGCAGGGGGGACAGCCCTTTGCTTAACTATGGCTACACCTTC.

This rearrangement joins TRBV3-1 to TRBJ1-2; 9 bases agree with TRBD1. This CDR3 comprises 15 residues. Germline lookup yields CDR1 LGHDT and CDR2 YNNKEL (reference sequence). The V and J ends lost 1 base and 3 bases, in that order; junction bases with no gene match: 3. As DNA, the CDR3 is TGTGCCAGCAGCCAAGTACAGGGGGCGTACTATGGCTACACCTTC. As protein: CASSQVQGAYYGYTF.

The V and J genes are TRBV7-9 and TRBJ2-5; 7 positions agree with TRBD1. The V and J ends lost 4 bases and 4 bases, in that order; junction bases with no gene match: 12. The CDR3 is 16 amino acids. Germline values: CDR1 SEHNR, CDR2 FQNEAQ (reference sequence). In nucleotides, the CDR3 is TGTGCCAGCAGCTCCCGGGACAGTTCTCCAAGAGAGACCCAGTACTTC. Protein: CASSSRDSSPRETQYF.